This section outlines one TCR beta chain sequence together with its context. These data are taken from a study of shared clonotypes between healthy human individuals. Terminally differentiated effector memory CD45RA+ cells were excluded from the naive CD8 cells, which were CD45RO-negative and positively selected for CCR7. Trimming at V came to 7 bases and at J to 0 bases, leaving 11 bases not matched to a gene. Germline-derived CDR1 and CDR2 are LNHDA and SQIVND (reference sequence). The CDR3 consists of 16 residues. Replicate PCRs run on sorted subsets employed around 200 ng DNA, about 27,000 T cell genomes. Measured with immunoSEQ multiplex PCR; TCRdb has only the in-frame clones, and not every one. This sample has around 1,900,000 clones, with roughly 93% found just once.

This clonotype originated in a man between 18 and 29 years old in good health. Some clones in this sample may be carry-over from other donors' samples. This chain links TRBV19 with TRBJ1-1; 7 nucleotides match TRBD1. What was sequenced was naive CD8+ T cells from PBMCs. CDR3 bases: TGTGCCAGTAACCACAGGGGCCCGGGGATGAACACTGAAGCTTTCTTT. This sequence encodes CASNHRGPGMNTEAFF.